This T cell receptor (beta chain) was recorded in a study of identical twins. Remarks on this clonotype: Its cognate antigen is unknown.

Unique molecular identifiers were present on cDNA, and template switching added a universal primer site. TCRdb re-called the 5' RACE reads with MiXCR, one entry per CDR3 protein. Among more than 1.5 million distinct CDR3 sequences listed, roughly a third were seen once. The study, taken as a whole, reports: Rather than following the same donors, the conclusions depended on cross-sectional statistical analysis.

Sequencing input: cord blood. This TCR was sampled from a newborn girl in good health.

CDR3 nucleotide sequence: TGTGCCAGCAGACGGACAGGCCTCACAGATACGCAGTATTTT. It specifies CASRRTGLTDTQYF. This chain connects TRBV27 to TRBJ2-3; 7 bases match TRBD1. The CDR3 is 14 residues long. V was clipped by 6 bases and J by 2 bases; unmatched bases: 5. The germline V gene has CDR1 MNHEY and CDR2 SMNVEV (reference sequence).